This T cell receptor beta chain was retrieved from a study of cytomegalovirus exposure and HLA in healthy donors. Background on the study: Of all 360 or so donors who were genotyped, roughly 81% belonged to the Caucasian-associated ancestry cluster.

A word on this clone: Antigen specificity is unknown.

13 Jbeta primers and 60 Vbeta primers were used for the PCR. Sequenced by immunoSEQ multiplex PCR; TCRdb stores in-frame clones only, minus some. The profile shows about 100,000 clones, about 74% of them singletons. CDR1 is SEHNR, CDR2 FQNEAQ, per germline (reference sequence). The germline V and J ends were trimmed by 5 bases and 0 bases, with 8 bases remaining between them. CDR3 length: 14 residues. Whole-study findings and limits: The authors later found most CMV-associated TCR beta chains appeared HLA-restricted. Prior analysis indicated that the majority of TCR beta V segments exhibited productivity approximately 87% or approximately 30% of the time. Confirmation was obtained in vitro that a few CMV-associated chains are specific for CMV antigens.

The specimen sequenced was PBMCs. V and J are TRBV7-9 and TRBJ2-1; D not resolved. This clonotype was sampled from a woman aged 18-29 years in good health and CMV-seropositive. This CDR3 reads CASSLLSSYNEQFF. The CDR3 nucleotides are TGTGCCAGCAGCCTGCTGAGCTCCTACAATGAGCAGTTCTTC.